A selection of T cell receptor beta chains follows, all from one sample in a study of CD8+CD57+ T cells in acquired aplastic anemia. TCRdb itself ran the reads through MiXCR, one entry per CDR3 protein. The repertoire holds hundreds of thousands of distinct CDR3 sequences, with approximately 33% as singletons. The sequenced sample was sorted CD4+, CD8+, or CD8+CD57+ T cells (not recorded which) from PBMCs. These receptors came from a human donor with aplastic anemia. Both conserved end residues are part of each CDR3. A D gene is named only where the DNA matches it firmly. Where a row states a size, it is once, few, many or the class of an expanded clone; other rows omit it.

NA	NA	TRBJ1-1	TRBV29-1	CSVEMGLKWGTEAFF	TGCAGCGTTGAAATGGGTCTTAAATGGGGCACTGAAGCTTTCTTT
few	NA	TRBJ1-1	TRBV19	CASSQGFTEAFF	TGTGCCAGTAGTCAGGGTTTCACTGAAGCTTTCTTT
NA	NA	TRBJ1-5	TRBV28	CASSSGGAATQPQHF	TGTGCCAGCAGTTCCGGCGGGGCGGCCACTCAGCCCCAGCATTTT
few	NA	TRBJ1-2	TRBV5-1	CASSFTDIGSLGYTF	TGCGCCAGCAGCTTTACAGACATAGGCTCCTTGGGCTACACCTTC
few	NA	TRBJ2-2	TRBV11-2	CASSLGVGVTTNTGELFF	TGTGCCAGCAGCTTAGGGGTGGGAGTTACCACGAACACCGGGGAGCTGTTTTTT
NA	TRBD2	TRBJ2-1	TRBV11-1	CASSPRLAGVSYNEQFF	TGTGCCAGCAGTCCTCGACTAGCGGGGGTCTCCTACAATGAGCAGTTCTTC
NA	NA	TRBJ1-5	TRBV30	CAWSVRGSGSNQPQHF	TGTGCCTGGAGTGTACGGGGTAGCGGAAGCAATCAGCCCCAGCATTTT
NA	NA	TRBJ1-1	TRBV4-2	CASSPPVVGGDTEAFF	TGTGCCAGCAGCCCGCCGGTTGTAGGGGGAGACACTGAAGCTTTCTTT
many	NA	TRBJ2-2	TRBV19	CAISSGVTTGELFF	TGTGCCATATCCTCGGGGGTCACCACCGGGGAGCTGTTTTTT
many	TRBD1	TRBJ1-2	TRBV7-2	CASSLERDSYGYTF	TGTGCCAGCAGCTTGGAGCGGGACAGCTATGGCTACACCTTC
few	NA	TRBJ2-3	TRBV6-1	CASRKQGLTDTQYF	TGTGCCAGCAGAAAACAGGGTCTCACAGATACGCAGTATTTT
many	NA	TRBJ2-3	TRBV9	CASSVAVSSVDTQYF	TGTGCCAGCAGCGTAGCGGTATCTTCGGTGGATACGCAGTATTTT
many	TRBD1	TRBJ1-2	TRBV2	CASSEQGAGGYTF	TGTGCCAGCAGTGAACAGGGGGCGGGAGGCTACACCTTC
NA	NA	TRBJ1-5	TRBV19	CASSMREDTNQPQHF	TGTGCCAGTAGTATGCGGGAGGATACGAATCAGCCCCAGCATTTT
many	TRBD2	TRBJ2-3	TRBV20-1	CSARIGGTDTQYF	TGCAGTGCTAGAATCGGGGGGACAGATACGCAGTATTTT
NA	NA	TRBJ2-7	TRBV7-9	CASSYDSYEQYF	TGCGCCAGCAGCTACGACAGTTACGAGCAGTACTTC
NA	TRBD1	TRBJ1-4	TRBV20-1	CSARAGGTNEKLFF	TGCAGTGCTAGGGCAGGGGGAACTAATGAAAAACTGTTTTTT
NA	NA	TRBJ2-2	TRBV2	CASRKAGGNTGELFF	TGTGCCAGCAGGAAAGCGGGTGGCAACACCGGGGAGCTGTTTTTT
many	NA	TRBJ1-6	TRBV2	CASSGSHINNSPLHF	TGTGCCAGCAGCGGGAGTCATATTAATAATTCACCCCTCCACTTT
many	NA	TRBJ1-2	TRBV4-3	CASSQPGREHYGYTF	TGCGCCAGCAGCCAACCCGGCAGGGAGCACTATGGCTACACCTTC
NA	NA	TRBJ1-6	TRBV10-3	CAISAQDRSSYNSPLHF	TGTGCCATCAGTGCCCAAGACAGGAGCTCCTATAATTCACCCCTCCACTTT
NA	TRBD1	TRBJ2-5	TRBV10-1	CASPMTGQETQYF	TGCGCCAGCCCAATGACAGGGCAAGAGACCCAGTACTTC
few	TRBD2	TRBJ2-3	TRBV4-3	CASSARGGGDTQYF	TGCGCCAGCAGCGCGCGGGGGGGCGGAGATACGCAGTATTTT
NA	TRBD2	TRBJ2-1	TRBV18	CASSPYTSGSSYNEQFF	TGTGCCAGCTCACCGTATACTAGCGGGAGCTCCTACAATGAGCAGTTCTTC
NA	NA	TRBJ2-1	TRBV5-6	CASSTISGAIFNEQFF	TGTGCCAGTAGTACCATCTCGGGGGCCATCTTCAATGAGCAGTTCTTC
many	NA	TRBJ1-5	TRBV10-3	CAISESSDGNQPQHF	TGTGCCATCAGTGAGTCTTCAGATGGCAATCAGCCCCAGCATTTT
few	NA	TRBJ2-7	TRBV4-1	CASSPQTHQSSYEQYF	TGCGCCAGCAGCCCTCAGACCCACCAGAGCTCCTACGAGCAGTACTTC
NA	NA	TRBJ1-4	TRBV7-2	CASSLGLATNEKLFF	TGTGCCAGCAGCTTAGGCCTCGCAACTAATGAAAAACTGTTTTTT
NA	NA	TRBJ1-2	TRBV2	CASSQDGRNYGYTF	TGTGCCAGCAGTCAAGACGGTCGTAACTATGGCTACACCTTC
NA	NA	TRBJ2-7	TRBV15	CATSRDGGLYEQYF	TGTGCCACCAGCAGAGATGGTGGGCTCTACGAGCAGTACTTC
once	NA	TRBJ2-2	TRBV6-4	CASSSVGAGELFF	TGTGCCAGCAGTTCGGTGGGGGCCGGGGAGCTGTTTTTT
NA	TRBD1	TRBJ1-2	TRBV2	CASSDDRGPGYGYTF	TGTGCCAGCAGTGATGACAGGGGGCCGGGCTATGGCTACACCTTC
NA	NA	TRBJ2-7	TRBV15	CATSRDLGTPSSYEQYF	TGTGCCACCAGCAGAGATTTAGGGACTCCGAGCTCCTACGAGCAGTACTTC
NA	NA	TRBJ1-2	TRBV6-5	CASSWQGNGNTF	TGTGCCAGCAGTTGGCAGGGAAACGGAAACACCTTC
many	TRBD2	TRBJ2-1	TRBV2	CASSATSGYNEQFF	TGTGCCAGCAGTGCTACTAGCGGCTACAATGAGCAGTTCTTC
NA	NA	TRBJ2-6	TRBV12-5	CASGGVVTGANVLTF	TGTGCTAGTGGCGGAGTCGTGACTGGGGCCAACGTCCTGACTTTC
once	NA	TRBJ2-1	TRBV24-1	CASQWSARGNEQFF	TGTGCCTCCCAGTGGTCAGCCCGCGGCAATGAGCAGTTCTTC
NA	NA	TRBJ1-6	TRBV2	CASNFQGTSHNSPLHF	TGTGCCAGCAACTTCCAGGGGACTTCCCATAATTCACCCCTCCACTTT
once	NA	TRBJ2-1	TRBV25-1	CASSVETYTEQFF	TGTGCCAGCAGCGTGGAGACATACACTGAGCAGTTCTTC
NA	NA	TRBJ2-7	TRBV20-1	CSARDPAGASYEQYF	TGCAGTGCTAGAGATCCGGCAGGGGCCTCCTACGAGCAGTACTTC
NA	TRBD1	TRBJ1-5	TRBV10-1	CATSEPTGTGNQPQHF	TGCGCCACCTCAGAACCGACCGGGACAGGGAATCAGCCCCAGCATTTT
NA	NA	TRBJ1-1	TRBV19	CASSIVSGDTEAFF	TGTGCCAGTAGTATAGTGAGCGGGGACACTGAAGCTTTCTTT
many	TRBD1	TRBJ1-6	TRBV7-9	CASSVGTGNSPLHF	TGTGCCAGCAGCGTTGGGACAGGGAATTCACCCCTCCACTTT
NA	NA	TRBJ1-1	TRBV2	CASSPAPNTEAFF	TGTGCCAGCAGCCCGGCCCCGAACACTGAAGCTTTCTTT